What follows are 5 T cell receptor beta chains derived from one specimen sequenced in a study of blood T cell repertoires in COVID-19. Profiled with immunoSEQ multiplex PCR; TCRdb holds only in-frame clones, not every one. The sample lists 40,000 to 50,000 clones, 86% occurring once. Input material: peripheral blood. These receptors all stem from a woman aged 60-75 years with acute or convalescent COVID-19.

The chain uses TRBV5-1 and TRBJ1-2; 9 nucleotides line up with TRBD1. After removal of 0 bases from V and 1 base from J, the junction contained 13 bases not matched to a gene. The CDR3 is made up of 19 amino acids. Germline assignment: CDR1 SGHRS and CDR2 YFSETQ. CDR3 coding DNA: TGCGCCAGCAGCTTGGGAGGACAGGGGAAAACGAAAATTAACTATGGCTACACCTTC. It specifies CASSLGGQGKTKINYGYTF.

The V and J genes are TRBV28 and TRBJ1-2; D may be TRBD1 (6 bases). V was shortened by 8 bases and J by 6 bases, with 13 bases between the two germline ends. This CDR3 spans 12 amino acids. Germline CDR1 MDHEN, CDR2 SYDVKM. The CDR3 DNA follows: TGTGCCAGCGGACAGCTCCAGAATGGCTACACCTTC. Protein: CASGQLQNGYTF.

The V and J genes are TRBV27 and TRBJ2-1; 9 positions match TRBD2. The germline V gene encodes CDR1 MNHEY and CDR2 SMNVEV (reference sequence). Trimming removed 6 bases from V and 9 bases from J; junction bases left unmatched: 6. The CDR3 has 13 residues. For the CDR3, the DNA is TGTGCCAGCAGGGCGGCGGGAGGGGGTGAGCAGTTCTTC. This codes for CASRAAGGGEQFF.

J is TRBJ1-2 and V is TRBV10-3, with 9 nucleotides matching TRBD1. Germline V gives CDR1 ENHRY, CDR2 SYGVKD. V shed 3 bases, J shed 2 bases, and the junction held 7 bases outside the gene matches. The CDR3 extends over 16 amino acids. CDR3 DNA sequence: TGTGCCATCAGTGAACGGACAGGGGTAGCGAACTATGGCTACACCTTC. Protein product: CAISERTGVANYGYTF.

As DNA, the CDR3 is TGTGCCAACTCGCAGGGGCTGAACACTGAAGCTTTCTTT. As protein: CANSQGLNTEAFF. The rearrangement uses TRBV28 and TRBJ1-1; D might be TRBD1 (6 bases). The V end was cut by 10 bases, the J end by 0 bases, with 12 bases between. This CDR3 has 13 amino acids. Germline-derived CDR1 and CDR2 are MDHEN and SYDVKM.